The 17 T cell receptor beta chains below were found in one sample sequenced in a study of HIV-infected patients and healthy controls. Follow-up blood was drawn about 14 weeks, roughly three months, after antiretroviral therapy began. All unsorted peripheral T cells were captured because whole blood was used without fractionation. cDNA was made from roughly 500 ng RNA using alpha and beta constant primers. Using multiplexing indices, alpha and beta chain libraries were generated apart by chain-specific third strand synthesis. TCRdb recomputed calls from the 5' RACE reads with MiXCR, one row per CDR3 protein. The table records some 7,700 distinct CDR3 sequences, 6.5% to 7.5% of them present only once. The sample here was blood, taken during antiretroviral therapy. Every receptor here comes from an adult with HIV infection.

This clonotype appeared many times. This beta chain was picked up by a library intended for alpha chains and is off target, so its count carries little meaning. The J gene is TRBJ1-5, the V gene TRBV4-1, with a possible D match to TRBD1 (6 bases). The germline gives CDR1 MGHRA, CDR2 YSYEKL. The CDR3 is 16 residues long. Deletions cut 3 bases from V and 1 base from J, with 13 bases between. The CDR3, as DNA: TGCGCCAGCAGCCAGATCCGGGACAACAGCAATCAGCCCCAGCATTTT. Translated: CASSQIRDNSNQPQHF.

This clonotype was counted many times. This beta chain is a stray sequence in a library constructed for alpha chains; its clone size is not meaningful. The CDR3 loop reads CASSQDAGISYEQYF. The CDR3 coding sequence is TGTGCCAGCAGCCAAGACGCAGGTATCTCCTACGAGCAGTACTTC. V usage is TRBV14 and J usage is TRBJ2-7, with unresolved D. V gave up 0 bases and J gave up 0 bases, with 9 bases separating them. This CDR3 has 15 residues. The germline CDR1 and CDR2 sequences are SGHDN and FVKESK.

The table lists this clonotype with many counts. Because the library targeted alpha chains, this beta chain is an off-target read whose size means little. V usage is TRBV6-5 and J usage is TRBJ1-1; a weak D match, TRBD1 (6 bases). V lost 1 base and J 8 bases, leaving 8 bases between the germline ends. Germline V gene sequence: CDR1 MNHEY, CDR2 SVGAGI. The CDR3 consists of 12 residues. CDR3 in amino acids: CASSYYGTEAFF. CDR3 in DNA: TGTGCCAGCAGTTACTATGGGACAGAAGCTTTCTTT.

This clonotype was recorded at least ten times. This beta chain is a stray read from a library made for alpha chains; its abundance is not meaningful. The V and J genes are TRBV6-1 and TRBJ2-3, with a possible D match to TRBD1 (6 bases). Per the germline V gene, CDR1 is MNHNS and CDR2 is SASEGT. The CDR3 has 15 amino acids. The V gene lost 4 bases and the J gene lost 3 bases, with 14 bases spanning the gap. CDR3 sequence: CASSGFYRETDTQYF. The CDR3 DNA sequence: TGTGCCAGCAGTGGGTTCTACAGGGAAACAGATACGCAGTATTTT.

Regarding this clonotype: This beta chain is a stray sequence in a library constructed for alpha chains; its clone size is not meaningful. J is TRBJ1-5 and V is TRBV12-3 or TRBV12-4; TRBD1 is a possible D gene (5 bases). V was pared by 6 bases and J by 1 base, with 10 bases between. The CDR3 has 14 residues. Written as DNA, the CDR3 is TGTGCCAGCAGGCCAGGGTTGAGCAATCAGCCCCAGCATTTT. The encoded protein is CASRPGLSNQPQHF.

By share, this clonotype ranks as medium-sized. Being off target in a library aimed at alpha chains, this beta chain has a size of little meaning. This rearrangement joins TRBV4-1 to TRBJ2-1; D is undetermined. The CDR3 is made up of 12 amino acids. Trimming removed 3 bases from V and 4 bases from J, with 4 bases in between. Per germline, CDR1 MGHRA and CDR2 YSYEKL. CDR3 coding DNA: TGCGCCAGCAGCCATGATTACAATGAGCAGTTCTTC. It specifies CASSHDYNEQFF.

This clonotype has at least ten counts. A library prepared for alpha chains yielded this beta chain as an off-target read; its size is of little meaning. This chain uses TRBV11-1 with TRBJ2-1; D remains ambiguous. CDR3 size: 13 residues. Trimming removed 2 bases at V and 8 bases at J, with 10 bases between. Germline loops: CDR1 SGHAT, CDR2 FQDESV (reference sequence). This chain's CDR3 is CASSLNQAHEQFF. The DNA for the CDR3 is TGTGCCAGCAGCTTAAATCAGGCCCATGAGCAGTTCTTC.

By its share, this clonotype is medium-sized. The library was designed around alpha chains, so this beta chain is a stray read whose abundance carries little weight. V gene TRBV10-3 combines with J gene TRBJ2-7; TRBD2 agrees at 9 bases. CDR1 is ENHRY and CDR2 is SYGVKD in the germline V gene. The length of the CDR3 is 14 residues. The trim removed 5 bases at V and 4 bases at J, leaving 6 bases unmatched. The chain's CDR3 is CAISPSGERYEQYF. In DNA, the CDR3 is TGTGCCATCAGTCCTAGCGGGGAGAGGTACGAGCAGTACTTC.

This clonotype is judged medium-sized. This beta chain is an unintended read in a library built for alpha chains; its size means little. The V call is TRBV20-1, the J call TRBJ2-6; TRBD1 is a possible D gene (6 bases). The CDR3 extends over 16 amino acids. Germline V gene sequence: CDR1 DFQATT, CDR2 SNEGSKA (reference sequence). V lost 3 bases to trimming and J lost 2 bases, with 14 bases between them. The CDR3 reads CSARTGSMAGANVLTF. Written as DNA, the CDR3 is TGCAGTGCTAGGACAGGCTCAATGGCTGGGGCCAACGTCCTGACTTTC.

This clonotype is categorized as medium-sized. This beta chain is an unintended read in a library built for alpha chains; its size means little. The V gene is TRBV6-2 or TRBV6-3, the J gene TRBJ2-1, with unresolved D. The CDR3 covers 15 residues. The V gene lost 1 base and the J gene lost 5 bases, with 12 bases spanning the gap. Germline V gives CDR1 MNHEY, CDR2 SVGEGT. The CDR3 DNA reads TGTGCCAGCAGTTACTTCATGGATACGAACAATGAGCAGTTCTTC. It yields the protein CASSYFMDTNNEQFF.

With regard to this clonotype: This clone may be a read error of a much larger clone one base away. This beta chain turned up in a library designed for alpha chains; as an off-target read, its abundance says little. The chain joins TRBV3-1 to TRBJ1-1; D is perhaps TRBD1 (6 bases). CDR3 length: 18 residues. The V gene's germline CDR1 is LGHDT and CDR2 YNNKEL (reference sequence). V was pared by 0 bases and J by 0 bases, with 17 bases between. The DNA of the CDR3 is TGTGCCAGCAGCCAAGAACGCCTGGGGGCTAGTATGAACACTGAAGCTTTCTTT. Its protein is CASSQERLGASMNTEAFF.

Sample share makes this clonotype medium-sized. A read error may produce the germline difference seen at one junction end. This beta chain turned up in a library designed for alpha chains; as an off-target read, its abundance says little. This sequence joins TRBV4-1 and TRBJ1-1, with no clear D. Germline CDR1 MGHRA, CDR2 YSYEKL. The CDR3 contains 13 residues. The CDR3 DNA reads as TGCGCCAGCAGCCAGTCGTCCTCTGCGGGAGGCCACTTT. This gives the protein CASSQSSSAGGHF.

This clonotype has ten or more counts. Being off target in a library aimed at alpha chains, this beta chain has a size of little meaning. The genes are TRBV11-2 and TRBJ2-3; no clear D. CDR3 size: 16 residues. V lost 5 bases and J lost 1, with 16 bases in between. Germline-derived CDR1 and CDR2 are SGHAT and FQNNGV. The CDR3 DNA follows: TGTGCCAGCAGCCCTAACCCATGGAAAGGCACAGATACGCAGTATTTT. Translation: CASSPNPWKGTDTQYF.

This clonotype is deemed medium-sized. This beta chain turned up in a library designed for alpha chains; as an off-target read, its abundance says little. The chain uses TRBV6-1 and TRBJ2-7; 9 bases match TRBD2. With 8 bases clipped from V and 1 base from J, the junction kept 3 bases outside the gene matches. CDR1 is MNHNS and CDR2 is SASEGT in the germline V gene. This CDR3 is 13 amino acids long. The CDR3 region is CASQREVSYEQYF. As DNA, the CDR3 is TGTGCCAGCCAGCGGGAGGTTTCCTACGAGCAGTACTTC.

This clonotype was picked up many times. A library made for alpha chains picked up this beta chain off target, so its size means little. This chain links TRBV7-9 with TRBJ2-3, with a tentative D call TRBD2 (6 bases). V was shortened by 1 base and J by 4 bases, with 9 bases between the two germline ends. Germline values: CDR1 SEHNR, CDR2 FQNEAQ (reference sequence). The CDR3 runs to 14 residues. The CDR3 nucleotides are TGTGCCAGCAGCTTAGGTCCGGGGGCAGATACGCAGTATTTT. Translation gives CASSLGPGADTQYF.

This clonotype was seen repeatedly, ten times or more. This beta chain represents an off-target read in a library built for alpha chains; its size is of limited meaning. The V and J genes are TRBV6-5 and TRBJ1-6, with a possible D match to TRBD1 (5 bases). Germline V CDR1 and CDR2: MNHEY, SVGAGI. The CDR3 is 16 amino acids. V was trimmed by 0 bases and J by 4 bases, leaving 10 bases between them. CDR3 region: CASSYSGRGYNSPLHF. In DNA, the CDR3 is TGTGCCAGCAGTTACTCAGGAAGGGGATATAATTCACCCCTCCACTTT.

This clonotype was detected many times. The library was built for alpha chains, so this beta chain is an off-target read and its size means little. The chain has TRBV7-9 and TRBJ2-1; D is undetermined. The CDR3 consists of 18 residues. The V end lost 4 bases, the J end lost 7 bases, and 26 bases lay between the germline ends. Germline CDR1 reads SEHNR; CDR2 reads FQNEAQ (reference sequence). The CDR3 DNA follows: TGTGCCAGCAGCTCCCGGGCTATGGCAGCTGCTACCCGAAATGAGCAGTTCTTC. Its translation: CASSSRAMAAATRNEQFF.